This TCR beta chain emerged from a study of Ad26.COV2.S vaccination and SARS-CoV-2 variants. The overall study: A participant enrolled in the COV1001 Ad26.COV2.S trial arm provided the sample. Intramuscularly, Ad26.COV2.S was given either once or twice, 56 days apart.

Specified treatment: about 20 received Ad26.COV2.S at low or high dose, single or two shots; a few received placebo; per-sample allocation not given. Material that was analyzed had been drawn on day 63 after the first vaccine or placebo injection. Study-wide results and caveats: Spike-specific TCR breadth was greater in vaccine than placebo recipients. Vaccinees and placebo recipients showed similar non-spike TCR breadth.

Generated by immunoSEQ multiplex PCR, the TCRdb table keeps only in-frame clones and is missing some. The table shows about half a million clones, with roughly nine tenths occurring only once. This CDR3 is 14 amino acids long. V was cut by 1 base and J by 2 bases, with 9 bases left in between. CDR1 and CDR2 from the germline V gene are MDHEN and SYDVKM. This clone was detected only a few times. Its antigen is not identified. The input for sequencing was peripheral blood, taken in a trial of Ad26.COV2.S vaccine versus placebo. The chain is built from TRBV28 and TRBJ2-7; TRBD1 might be the D (5 bases). The TCR sequence derives from a person aged 18-60 years who received the Ad26.COV2.S COVID-19 vaccine or a placebo. In DNA, the CDR3 is TGTGCCAGCAGTTTATTGAGCAGGGCCTACGAGCAGTACTTC. This gives the protein CASSLLSRAYEQYF.